This TCR beta chain came from a study of OX40 agonist ivuxolimab in advanced cancers. A note on the overall study: Ivuxolimab was an agonistic, fully human IgG2 monoclonal antibody directed against OX40 (CD134), a costimulatory receptor. Partial responses occurred in three dose-escalation patients: two with cutaneous melanoma and one with hepatocellular carcinoma. In the dose-escalation cohort, nearly 85% of patients were male, and the mean age was around 60 years with a range of roughly 23 to 79. Prior anti-PD-1, anti-PD-L1 or anti-CTLA-4 therapy was permitted, and approximately 40% of dose-escalation patients had received checkpoint inhibitors. Of the roughly 52 dose-escalation patients, hepatocellular carcinoma was present in 19, melanoma in around 15, renal cell carcinoma in 9 and head and neck cancer in 9. Intravenous ivuxolimab was administered to patients every 2 weeks at six dose levels: 0.01, 0.1, 0.3, 1.5, 3 and 10 mg/kg. Peripheral TCRbeta sequencing was intended to test whether TCR sequence diversity was altered and clonal T-cell expansion was caused by ivuxolimab. The monotherapy dose-escalation portion (N ≈ 50 patients) of the phase I ivuxolimab trial is reported in the paper.

V and J are trimmed by 6 bases and 7 bases, and the gene matches miss 9 bases of the junction. CDR1 is given as SEHNR and CDR2 as FQNEAQ, both from the germline V gene (reference sequence). The CDR3 covers 14 residues, taking in both the cysteine and the phenylalanine. The read is trimmed to its CDR3 DNA, 42 bases read in frame from base 1. For sequencing of the TCRbeta CDR3 region, genomic DNA was extracted from the sorted cells. The immunoSEQ Assay was used to sequence the TCRbeta CDR3 regions. In TCRdb, the immuneACCESS table is reduced to in-frame sequences with V and J assigned. These tables do not hold every clone; where another copy was compared, an unresolved V gene accounts for under half, and the others remain unexplained. The sample table records 82,000 or so clones; around 90% of these occur just once. The ten biggest clones cover around 1.1% of the sample. Note on this clone: It has no known antigen specificity. It has no much larger one-base neighbor in the sample; base qualities were not kept.

The investigation overall reported the following: In partial responders in the 0.1-3.0 mg/kg groups, normalized peripheral clonal expansion was found to be among the lowest, especially among CD8+ T cells. Antigen specificity was not determined for the clonally expanded peripheral T cells. After ivuxolimab, expanded clones were on average more numerous among CD8+ T cells than among CD4+ T cells. Clonal expansion of both CD4+ and CD8+ blood T cells was observed from baseline to week 6 at doses 0.1 to 3.0 mg/kg. Low levels of normalized T-cell clonal expansion were also seen in some patients who did not respond.

The trial excluded patients who had a history of autoimmune disease or were on systemic immunosuppression. Peripheral blood for TCR sequencing was drawn from every dose cohort at baseline, at cycle 4 day 1 and at cycle 7 day 1. Samples were obtained from an open-label, multicenter, first-in-human phase I dose-escalation trial of ivuxolimab. Adults with locally advanced or metastatic melanoma, renal cell carcinoma, hepatocellular carcinoma or head and neck squamous cell carcinoma were enrolled in the trial. Before TCR sequencing, CD4+ T cells and CD8+ T cells from peripheral blood were sorted into separate populations.

The chain was built from TRBV7-9 and TRBJ2-7; TRBD2 lines up with 10 middle nucleotides. Sequenced here: CD4+ or CD8+ T cells sorted from blood, sampled in a trial of the OX40 agonist ivuxolimab. This receptor was identified in an adult with an advanced solid tumor such as melanoma, head and neck, liver or kidney cancer. The CDR3 corresponds to CASRRTSGAREQYF. In nucleotide form, the sequence is TGTGCCAGCAGAAGGACTAGCGGAGCTAGGGAGCAGTACTTC.